The T cell receptor beta chain under discussion was sequenced for a study of blood T cell repertoires in COVID-19. Trimming took 4 bases from V and 9 from J; bases not matched to a gene: 18. Germline V gene sequence: CDR1 ENHRY, CDR2 SYGVKD. CDR3 length equals 18 residues. This clone was observed a handful of times. Clones were read by immunoSEQ multiplex PCR, and TCRdb kept only the in-frame ones, dropping some. Altogether roughly 180,000 clones are present, 82% being singletons, with the ten largest covering about 10%. Source material: PBMCs or T cells enriched from blood (not recorded which). The sequence came from a man aged 50-59 years who had recovered from COVID-19. This rearrangement joins TRBV10-3 to TRBJ2-1; 10 bases fit TRBD2. CDR3 region: CAISVLGLSGRANVEQFF. The CDR3 DNA is TGTGCCATCAGTGTCCTCGGACTAAGCGGGAGGGCCAATGTTGAGCAGTTCTTC.